The 30 T cell receptor beta chains below all came from one sample that was sequenced in a study of cytotoxic CD8 clonotypes in ibrutinib-treated CLL. TCRdb's table, derived via immunoSEQ multiplex PCR, lists solely in-frame clones and lacks some. The sample contains roughly 250,000 clones, 70% of which appear only once. This material consisted of PBMCs, taken after 24 months of ibrutinib treatment. The receptors were sampled from a human donor with chronic lymphocytic leukemia.

The chain recombines TRBV30 with TRBJ2-3; maybe TRBD1 (6 bases). Germline loops: CDR1 GTSNPN, CDR2 SVGIG (reference sequence). Deletions cut 2 bases from V and 5 bases from J, with 8 bases between. The CDR3 contains 12 residues. CDR3 DNA: TGTGCCTGGAGTTCCAGGGGAGATACGCAGTATTTT. It encodes CAWSSRGDTQYF.

J is TRBJ2-1 and V is TRBV7-9; TRBD1 agrees at 9 bases. Trimming at V came to 2 bases and at J to 7 bases, leaving 15 bases not matched to a gene. There are 18 residues in the CDR3. The germline CDR1 and CDR2 sequences are SEHNR and FQNEAQ (reference sequence). This CDR3 reads CASSLSYTGQGRLNEQFF. The CDR3, as DNA: TGTGCCAGCAGCTTATCTTATACGGGACAGGGACGATTGAATGAGCAGTTCTTC.

This chain connects TRBV27 to TRBJ1-5; 9 bases align to TRBD1. There are 17 residues in the CDR3. CDR1 and CDR2 (germline): MNHEY, SMNVEV (reference sequence). Trimming took 8 bases from V and 1 from J; bases not matched to a gene: 12. Here the CDR3 DNA reads TGTGCCAGCGAACACCCGGGTGGACAGGGGAGCAATCAGCCCCAGCATTTT. It yields the protein CASEHPGGQGSNQPQHF.

V usage is TRBV25-1 and J usage is TRBJ2-7; TRBD2 agrees at 11 bases. CDR1 is MGHDK, CDR2 SYGVNS, per germline. V lost 3 bases and J lost 0; bases outside the gene matches: 4. This CDR3 is built from 16 residues. The CDR3 protein is CASSDPTSGSSYEQYF. CDR3 in DNA: TGTGCCAGCAGTGACCCCACTAGCGGGAGCTCCTACGAGCAGTACTTC.

The V gene is TRBV7-8, the J gene TRBJ2-7; D is unclear. Trimming took off 2 bases at V and 7 bases at J, with 9 bases between the two ends. Germline CDR1 is SGHVS and CDR2 is FQNEAQ. The CDR3 spans 12 residues. CDR3 region: CASSLKGWEQYF. The CDR3 DNA reads as TGTGCCAGCAGCTTAAAGGGTTGGGAGCAGTACTTC.

The chain couples TRBV4-2 to TRBJ2-1; the D gene is possibly TRBD1 (6 bases). CDR3 length equals 16 residues. Trimming took 0 bases from V and 5 from J, leaving 14 bases between them. Germline values: CDR1 LGHNA, CDR2 YNFKEQ. The CDR3 reads CASSQDQGYINNEQFF. In nucleotides, the CDR3 is TGTGCCAGCAGCCAAGATCAGGGGTATATCAACAATGAGCAGTTCTTC.

V is TRBV29-1 and J is TRBJ1-4; D gene ambiguous. CDR1 and CDR2 from the germline V gene are SQVTM and ANQGSEA. V lost 3 bases, J lost 8 bases, and 16 bases lay in between. CDR3 size: 14 residues. The CDR3 bases are TGCAGCGTTGACACCTCCGGCTCCGGGGAAAAACTGTTTTTT. Its translation is CSVDTSGSGEKLFF.

The V and J genes are TRBV5-4 and TRBJ2-3; 7 nucleotides align to TRBD2. Germline CDR1 SGHNT, CDR2 YYREEE (reference sequence). Trimming cost V 4 bases and J 4 bases; bases outside gene matches: 12. The CDR3 runs 16 residues. CDR3 loop: CASSQTGAGRADTQYF. The DNA of the CDR3 is TGTGCCAGCAGCCAAACAGGCGCGGGGAGGGCAGATACGCAGTATTTT.

The chain recombines TRBV2 with TRBJ2-3, with D perhaps matching TRBD1 or TRBD2 (5 bases each). Trimming removed 7 bases at V and 0 bases at J, with 14 bases between. Germline V CDR1 and CDR2: SNHLY, FYNNEI. This CDR3 region has 15 residues. CDR3 in amino acids: CASTLGTASTDTQYF. DNA of the CDR3: TGTGCCAGCACGCTTGGGACGGCTAGCACAGATACGCAGTATTTT. The full variable domain, its missing parts supplied by reference TRBV2 and TRBJ2-3, is EPEVTQTPSHQVTQMGQEVILRCVPISNHLYFYWYRQILGQKVEFLVSFYNNEISEKSEIFDDQFSVERPDGSNFTLKIRSTKLEDSAMYFCASTLGTASTDTQYFGPGTRLTVL.

This clone was counted a few times. CDR3 nucleotides: TGTGCCATCAGCTACAGGGGGCAAGGAGAGACCCAGTACTTC. It specifies CAISYRGQGETQYF. The V call is TRBV10-3, the J call TRBJ2-5; 9 positions agree with TRBD1. This CDR3 region has 14 residues. Losses at the gene ends were 6 bases for V and 4 bases for J; bases not matched to a gene: 6. Germline CDR1 reads ENHRY; CDR2 reads SYGVKD.

This clone occurred a few times. The genes are TRBV5-1 and TRBJ1-5; D gene unclear. Trimming pared 1 base from V and 5 bases from J, leaving 10 bases between. The CDR3 has 14 residues. CDR1 SGHRS and CDR2 YFSETQ come from the germline V gene. CDR3 nucleotide sequence: TGCGCCAGCAGCTTGTTCGGGGAGGATCAGCCCCAGCATTTT. Amino acids: CASSLFGEDQPQHF.

V and J are TRBV27 and TRBJ2-7; possibly TRBD1 for D (5 bases). The CDR3 is made up of 14 amino acids. Germline CDR1 MNHEY, CDR2 SMNVEV (reference sequence). V was trimmed by 6 bases and J by 2 bases, leaving 14 bases between them. This CDR3 reads CASSPIRAPYEQYF. Here the CDR3 DNA reads TGTGCCAGCAGCCCCATCAGGGCCCCCTACGAGCAGTACTTC.

V gene TRBV5-1 combines with J gene TRBJ1-2; D might be TRBD1 (6 bases). The CDR3 totals 14 residues. Per the germline V gene, CDR1 is SGHRS and CDR2 is YFSETQ. Trimming pared 1 base from V and 9 bases from J, leaving 16 bases between. The CDR3 DNA follows: TGCGCCAGCAGCTTGAGGACAGATCCTATGAGCTACACCTTC. Encoded protein: CASSLRTDPMSYTF.

This chain uses TRBV27 with TRBJ1-5; the match to TRBD1 covers 7 bases. The V segment lost 4 bases and the J segment 3 bases; nucleotides outside the gene matches: 6. The CDR3 sequence is 15 residues long. The V gene's germline CDR1 is MNHEY and CDR2 SMNVEV (reference sequence). The CDR3 region has the DNA TGTGCCAGCAGTTATACGGGACAGCTCAATCAGCCCCAGCATTTT. It is translated as CASSYTGQLNQPQHF.

The V and J genes are TRBV11-2 and TRBJ2-7; the D gene is possibly TRBD2 (6 bases). Germline CDR1 is SGHAT and CDR2 is FQNNGV. V lost 5 bases and J 2 bases, leaving 19 bases between the germline ends. The CDR3 contains 16 residues. CDR3 bases: TGTGCCAGCAGCGACACGGGAGCCCCTTGGCCCTACGAGCAGTACTTC. As protein: CASSDTGAPWPYEQYF.

This clone has more than one count but fewer than ten. The rearrangement uses TRBV7-9 and TRBJ1-5; D gene uncertain. The CDR3 has 14 residues. Trimming pared 1 base from V and 1 base from J, leaving 5 bases between. Germline V gives CDR1 SEHNR, CDR2 FQNEAQ (reference sequence). The CDR3 here is CASSLGESNQPQHF. The CDR3 DNA reads TGTGCCAGCAGCTTAGGTGAAAGCAATCAGCCCCAGCATTTT.

This clone occurred a few times. The chain has TRBV10-2 and TRBJ2-3; 7 bases are shared with TRBD1. CDR1 and CDR2 from the germline V gene are WSHSY and SAAADI. V was clipped by 6 bases and J by 3 bases; unmatched bases: 9. This CDR3 is 15 amino acids long. The DNA for the CDR3 is TGCGCCAGCAGACGAAACAGGGGACAGACAGATACGCAGTATTTT. Encoded protein: CASRRNRGQTDTQYF.

The V gene is TRBV7-2, the J gene TRBJ2-7; the match to TRBD1 covers 7 bases. The CDR3 loop spans 13 amino acids. V trimming: 8 bases; J trimming: 0 bases; junction bases outside the gene matches: 4. Germline values: CDR1 SGHTA, CDR2 FQGNSA. CDR3 DNA sequence: TGTGCCAGCGGTCGGGACAGCTCCTACGAGCAGTACTTC. Protein sequence: CASGRDSSYEQYF.

About this clone itself: This sample includes further DNA sequences coding for the same CDR3. This chain links TRBV9 with TRBJ2-7; D is undetermined. Germline V gives CDR1 SGDLS, CDR2 YYNGEE. Trimming shortened V by 0 bases and J by 1 base, and 8 bases separated the two germline ends. This CDR3 has 14 residues. The CDR3 reads CASSVGGFSYEQYF. CDR3 sequence (DNA): TGTGCCAGCAGCGTAGGTGGGTTTTCCTACGAGCAGTACTTC. The complete variable domain, with remaining parts taken from reference TRBV9 and TRBJ2-7, reads DSGVTQTPKHLITATGQRVTLRCSPRSGDLSVYWYQQSLDQGLQFLIQYYNGEERAKGNILERFSAQQFPDLHSELNLSSLELGDSALYFCASSVGGFSYEQYFGPGTRLTVT.

The gene calls are TRBV4-2 and TRBJ1-1; D is unresolved. With 0 bases removed from V and 4 bases from J, the gap between germline ends came to 9 bases. There are 14 residues in the CDR3. CDR1 is LGHNA, CDR2 YNFKEQ, per germline. CDR3 loop: CASSQDSVGTEAFF. The CDR3 DNA is TGTGCCAGCAGCCAAGATTCAGTGGGCACTGAAGCTTTCTTT.

The chain employs TRBV5-7 and TRBJ1-2; 7 bases map to TRBD1. TRBV5-7 has ORF status, its function being uncertain. The length of the CDR3 is 15 residues. The junction had 8 bases not matched to a gene; V was cut back by 4 bases and J by 2 bases. The CDR3 is CASSLRQGENYGYTF. CDR3 nucleotide sequence: TGTGCCAGCAGCCTCCGACAGGGAGAGAACTATGGCTACACCTTC.

The V gene is TRBV10-3, the J gene TRBJ2-7; no clear D gene. The CDR3 has 14 amino acids. The germline V gene has CDR1 ENHRY and CDR2 SYGVKD. The V end lost 2 bases, the J end lost 0 bases, and 8 bases lay between the germline ends. CDR3 in amino acids: CAISEKRDSYEQYF. In DNA, the CDR3 is TGTGCCATCAGTGAGAAAAGAGACTCCTACGAGCAGTACTTC.

The chain recombines TRBV25-1 with TRBJ2-1; perhaps TRBD2 as D (5 bases). There are 13 residues in the CDR3. Per germline, CDR1 MGHDK and CDR2 SYGVNS. V lost 4 bases to trimming and J lost 8 bases, with 12 bases between them. The CDR3 loop is CASSASHGDEQFF. DNA for the CDR3: TGTGCCAGCAGTGCTTCCCACGGGGATGAGCAGTTCTTC.

This chain links TRBV7-2 with TRBJ2-3, with TRBD1 matching over 7 bases. The CDR3 length is 15 residues. The germline gives CDR1 SGHTA, CDR2 FQGNSA. Germline trimming cut 5 bases from V and 0 bases from J; bases unmatched to any gene: 5. The DNA for the CDR3 is TGTGCCAGCAGCCCAAAGGACAGGAGCACAGATACGCAGTATTTT. This sequence encodes CASSPKDRSTDTQYF.

This clone was counted a single time. V and J are TRBV5-1 and TRBJ1-1; D remains ambiguous. The CDR3 loop spans 14 amino acids. V was clipped by 2 bases and J by 5 bases, with 13 bases between them. Germline V CDR1 and CDR2: SGHRS, YFSETQ. The DNA of the CDR3 is TGCGCCAGCAGCTTTGGGGAGCAGTTGACTGAAGCTTTCTTT. Protein product: CASSFGEQLTEAFF.

CDR3 DNA: TGTGCCAGCACCCTCCCCTGGGGTGAGCAGTTCTTC. This sequence encodes CASTLPWGEQFF. The chain couples TRBV11-3 to TRBJ2-1; no clear D. Per the germline V gene, CDR1 is SGHNT and CDR2 is YENEEA. The CDR3 is 12 amino acids. Trimming stripped 7 bases from V and 9 bases from J, with 13 bases between. Complete variable domain (other parts from reference TRBV11-3 and TRBJ2-1): EAGVVQSPRYKIIEKKQPVAFWCNPISGHNTLYWYLQNLGQGPELLIRYENEEAVDDSQLPKDRFSAERLKGVDSTLKIQPAELGDSAVYLCASTLPWGEQFFGPGTRLTVL.

This clone has a handful of counts. This rearrangement joins TRBV11-2 to TRBJ2-5, with unresolved D. In germline, CDR1 is SGHAT, CDR2 FQNNGV. The V end was cut by 3 bases, the J end by 5 bases, with 4 bases between. CDR3 length: 11 residues. The CDR3 loop reads CASSFGETQYF. The CDR3 DNA is TGTGCCAGCAGCTTCGGTGAGACCCAGTACTTC.

This chain links TRBV19 with TRBJ2-7, with D hard to call. CDR1 is LNHDA and CDR2 is SQIVND in the germline V gene (reference sequence). CDR3 length equals 13 residues. The ends were cut back, 1 base at V and 4 bases at J, with 8 bases in the middle. As DNA, the CDR3 is TGTGCCAGTAGTATAGCAAACCAGTACGAGCAGTACTTC. Its translation: CASSIANQYEQYF.

The CDR3, as DNA: TGTGCCAGCAGCTTGTACCAAGAGACCCAGTACTTC. Its translation: CASSLYQETQYF. The J gene is TRBJ2-5, the V gene TRBV13; D remains ambiguous. V shed 3 bases and J shed 0 bases, with 2 bases lying between them. Per germline, CDR1 PRHDT and CDR2 FYEKMQ (reference sequence). The CDR3 length is 12 residues.

The chain has TRBV29-1 and TRBJ2-1; D uncertain. Germline V gives CDR1 SQVTM, CDR2 ANQGSEA. The CDR3 contains 14 residues. The V end was cut by 7 bases, the J end by 8 bases, with 21 bases between. The CDR3 DNA is TGCAGCGCGCAGTCCGTCCGGGCCGGGTATGAGCAGTTCTTC. This translates into CSAQSVRAGYEQFF.